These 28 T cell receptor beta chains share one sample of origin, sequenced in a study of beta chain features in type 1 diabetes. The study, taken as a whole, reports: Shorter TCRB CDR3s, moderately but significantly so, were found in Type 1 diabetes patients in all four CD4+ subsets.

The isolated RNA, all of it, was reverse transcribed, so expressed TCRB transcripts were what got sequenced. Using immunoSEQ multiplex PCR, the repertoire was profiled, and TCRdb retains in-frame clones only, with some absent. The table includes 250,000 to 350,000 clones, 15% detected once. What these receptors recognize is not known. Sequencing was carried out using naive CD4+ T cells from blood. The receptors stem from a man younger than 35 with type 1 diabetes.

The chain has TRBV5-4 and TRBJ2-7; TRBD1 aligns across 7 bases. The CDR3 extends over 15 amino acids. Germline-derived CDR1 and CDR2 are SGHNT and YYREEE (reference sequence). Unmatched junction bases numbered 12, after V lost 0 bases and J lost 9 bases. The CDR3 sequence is CASSLGTQGPLLQYF. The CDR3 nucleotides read TGTGCCAGCAGCTTGGGTACACAGGGGCCTTTACTGCAGTACTTC.

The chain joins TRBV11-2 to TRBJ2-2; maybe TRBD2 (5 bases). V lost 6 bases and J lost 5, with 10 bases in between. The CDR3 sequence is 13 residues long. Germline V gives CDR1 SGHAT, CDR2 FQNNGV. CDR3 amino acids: CASRGLQTGELFF. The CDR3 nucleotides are TGTGCCAGCAGAGGACTTCAGACCGGGGAGCTGTTTTTT.

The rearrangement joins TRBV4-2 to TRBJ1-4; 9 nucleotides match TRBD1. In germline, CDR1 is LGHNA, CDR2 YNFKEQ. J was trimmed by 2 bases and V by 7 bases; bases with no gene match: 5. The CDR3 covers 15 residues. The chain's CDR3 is CASKGQGSTNEKLFF. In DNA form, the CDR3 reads TGTGCCAGCAAGGGACAGGGTAGCACTAATGAAAAACTGTTTTTT.

CDR3 sequence (DNA): TGTGCCAGCTCACCACCGAACGGACAGGGGAACCAAGAGACCCAGTACTTC. Its protein product is CASSPPNGQGNQETQYF. V is TRBV18 and J is TRBJ2-5; 9 bases are shared with TRBD1. The CDR3 length is 17 residues. The V segment lost 0 bases and the J segment 0 bases; nucleotides outside the gene matches: 5. Per the germline V gene, CDR1 is KGHSH and CDR2 is LQKENI.

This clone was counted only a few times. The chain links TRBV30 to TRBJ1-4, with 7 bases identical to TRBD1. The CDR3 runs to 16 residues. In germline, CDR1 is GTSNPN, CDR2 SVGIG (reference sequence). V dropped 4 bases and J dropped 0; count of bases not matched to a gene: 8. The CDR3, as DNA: TGTGCCTGGACCCGACAGGGACACCCAACTAATGAAAAACTGTTTTTT. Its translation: CAWTRQGHPTNEKLFF. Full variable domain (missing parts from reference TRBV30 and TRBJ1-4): SQTIHQWPATLVQPVGSPLSLECTVEGTSNPNLYWYRQAAGRGLQLLFYSVGIGQISSEVPQNLSASRPQDRQFILSSKKLLLSDSGFYLCAWTRQGHPTNEKLFFGSGTQLSVL.

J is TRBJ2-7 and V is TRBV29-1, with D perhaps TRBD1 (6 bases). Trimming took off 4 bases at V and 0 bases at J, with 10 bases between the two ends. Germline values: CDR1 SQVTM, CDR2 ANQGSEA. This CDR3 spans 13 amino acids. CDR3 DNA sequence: TGCAGCGTTGGGCACAGGGCCTCCTACGAGCAGTACTTC. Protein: CSVGHRASYEQYF.

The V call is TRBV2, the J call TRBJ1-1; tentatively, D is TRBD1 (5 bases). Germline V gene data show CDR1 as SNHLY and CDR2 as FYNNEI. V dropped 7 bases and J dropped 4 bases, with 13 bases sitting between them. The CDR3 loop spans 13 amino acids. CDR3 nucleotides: TGTGCCAGCAAGCCCCAGGGAGGCACTGAAGCTTTCTTT. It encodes CASKPQGGTEAFF.

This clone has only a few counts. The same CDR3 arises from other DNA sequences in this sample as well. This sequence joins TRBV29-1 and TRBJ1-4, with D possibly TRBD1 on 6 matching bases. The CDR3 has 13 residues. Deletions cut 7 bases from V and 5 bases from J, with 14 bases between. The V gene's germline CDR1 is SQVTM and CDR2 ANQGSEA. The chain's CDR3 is CSAVQGANEKLFF. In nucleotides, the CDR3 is TGCAGCGCGGTACAGGGAGCCAATGAAAAACTGTTTTTT. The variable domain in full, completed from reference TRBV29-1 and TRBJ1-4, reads SAVISQKPSRDICQRGTSLTIQCQVDSQVTMMFWYRQQPGQSLTLIATANQGSEATYESGFVIDKFPISRPNLTFSTLTVSNMSPEDSSIYLCSAVQGANEKLFFGSGTQLSVL.

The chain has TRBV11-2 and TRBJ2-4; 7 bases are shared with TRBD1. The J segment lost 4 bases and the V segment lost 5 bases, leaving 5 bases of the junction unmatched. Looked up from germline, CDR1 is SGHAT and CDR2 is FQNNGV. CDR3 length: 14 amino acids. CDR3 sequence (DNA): TGTGCCAGCAGCCTAAGGGACAGTAAAAACATTCAGTACTTC. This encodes CASSLRDSKNIQYF.

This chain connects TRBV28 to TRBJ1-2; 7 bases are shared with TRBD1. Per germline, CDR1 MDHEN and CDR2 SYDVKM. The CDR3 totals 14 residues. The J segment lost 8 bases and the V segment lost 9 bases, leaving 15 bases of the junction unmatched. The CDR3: CASSEQGPRTGYTF. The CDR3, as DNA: TGTGCCAGTTCCGAACAGGGGCCGAGAACAGGCTACACCTTC.

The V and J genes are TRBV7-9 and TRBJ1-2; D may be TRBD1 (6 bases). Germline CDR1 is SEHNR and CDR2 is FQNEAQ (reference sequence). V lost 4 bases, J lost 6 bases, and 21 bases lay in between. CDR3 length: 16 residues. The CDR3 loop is CASSSIFRGRANGYTF. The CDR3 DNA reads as TGTGCCAGCAGCTCAATATTCAGGGGACGCGCCAATGGCTACACCTTC.

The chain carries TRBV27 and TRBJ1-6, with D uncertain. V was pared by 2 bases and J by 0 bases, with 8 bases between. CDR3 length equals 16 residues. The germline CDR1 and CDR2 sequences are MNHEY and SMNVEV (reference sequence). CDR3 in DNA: TGTGCCAGCAGTTTAGAGCGGAGCTCCTATAATTCACCCCTCCACTTT. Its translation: CASSLERSSYNSPLHF.

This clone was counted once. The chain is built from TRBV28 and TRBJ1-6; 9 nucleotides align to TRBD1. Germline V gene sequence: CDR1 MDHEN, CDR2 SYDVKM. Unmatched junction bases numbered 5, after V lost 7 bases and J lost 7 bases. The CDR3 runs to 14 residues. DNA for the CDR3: TGTGCCAGCACCGAACAGGGGGCCAATTCACCCCTCCACTTT. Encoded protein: CASTEQGANSPLHF. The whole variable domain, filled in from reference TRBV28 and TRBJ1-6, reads DVKVTQSSRYLVKRTGEKVFLECVQDMDHENMFWYRQDPGLGLRLIYFSYDVKMKEKGDIPEGYSVSREKKERFSLILESASTNQTSMYLCASTEQGANSPLHFGNGTRLTVT.

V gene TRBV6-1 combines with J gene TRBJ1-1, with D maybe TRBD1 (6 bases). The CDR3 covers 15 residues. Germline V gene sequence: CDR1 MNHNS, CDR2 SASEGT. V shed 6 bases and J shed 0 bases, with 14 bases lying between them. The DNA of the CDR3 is TGTGCCAGCAGCGGACAGTCCCTGGTGAACACTGAAGCTTTCTTT. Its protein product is CASSGQSLVNTEAFF.

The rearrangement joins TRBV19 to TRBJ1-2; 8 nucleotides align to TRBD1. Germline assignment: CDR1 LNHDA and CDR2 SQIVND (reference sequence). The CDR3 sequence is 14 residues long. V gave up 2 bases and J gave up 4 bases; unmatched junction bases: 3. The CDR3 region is CASSIRGQVYGYTF. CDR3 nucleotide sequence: TGTGCCAGTAGTATAAGGGGACAGGTCTATGGCTACACCTTC. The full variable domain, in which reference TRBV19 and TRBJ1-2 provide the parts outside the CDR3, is DGGITQSPKYLFRKEGQNVTLSCEQNLNHDAMYWYRQDPGQGLRLIYYSQIVNDFQKGDIAEGYSVSREKKESFPLTVTSAQKNPTAFYLCASSIRGQVYGYTFGSGTRLTVV.

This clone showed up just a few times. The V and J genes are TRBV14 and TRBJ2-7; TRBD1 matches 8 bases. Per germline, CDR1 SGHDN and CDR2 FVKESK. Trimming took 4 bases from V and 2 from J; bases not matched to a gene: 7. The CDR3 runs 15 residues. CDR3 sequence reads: CASSLMTGAAYEQYF. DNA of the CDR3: TGTGCCAGCAGCCTAATGACAGGGGCCGCCTACGAGCAGTACTTC.

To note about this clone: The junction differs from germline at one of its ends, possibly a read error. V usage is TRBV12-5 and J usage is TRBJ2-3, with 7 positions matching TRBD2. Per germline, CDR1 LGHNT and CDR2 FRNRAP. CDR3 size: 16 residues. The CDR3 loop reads CASGLVSGPSTDTQYF. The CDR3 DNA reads TGTGCTAGTGGTCTGGTTAGCGGGCCTAGCACAGATACGCAGTATTTT. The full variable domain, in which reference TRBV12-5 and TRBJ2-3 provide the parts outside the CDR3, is DARVTQTPRHKVTEMGQEVTMRCQPILGHNTVFWYRQTMMQGLELLAYFRNRAPLDDSGMPKDRFSAEMPDATLATLKIQPSEPRDSAVYFCASGLVSGPSTDTQYFGPGTRLTVL.

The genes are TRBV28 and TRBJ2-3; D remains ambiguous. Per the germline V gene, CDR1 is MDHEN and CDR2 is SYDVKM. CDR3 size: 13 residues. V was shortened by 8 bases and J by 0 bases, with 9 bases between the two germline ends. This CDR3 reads CASEAASTDTQYF. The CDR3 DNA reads TGTGCCAGCGAGGCGGCTAGCACAGATACGCAGTATTTT.

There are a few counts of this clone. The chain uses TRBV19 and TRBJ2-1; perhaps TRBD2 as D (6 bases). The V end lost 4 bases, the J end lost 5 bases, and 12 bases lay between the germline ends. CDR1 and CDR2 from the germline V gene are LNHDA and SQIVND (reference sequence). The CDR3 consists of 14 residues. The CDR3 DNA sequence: TGTGCCAGTAGTAAGTCGGGACTGGACAATGAGCAGTTCTTC. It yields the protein CASSKSGLDNEQFF. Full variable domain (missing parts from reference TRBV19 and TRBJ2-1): DGGITQSPKYLFRKEGQNVTLSCEQNLNHDAMYWYRQDPGQGLRLIYYSQIVNDFQKGDIAEGYSVSREKKESFPLTVTSAQKNPTAFYLCASSKSGLDNEQFFGPGTRLTVL.

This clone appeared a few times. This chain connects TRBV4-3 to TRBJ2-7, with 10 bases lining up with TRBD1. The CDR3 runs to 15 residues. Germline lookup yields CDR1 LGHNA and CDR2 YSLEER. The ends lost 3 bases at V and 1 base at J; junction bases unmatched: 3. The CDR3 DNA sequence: TGCGCCAGCAGCCAGGACAGGGGGAGGTCCTACGAGCAGTACTTC. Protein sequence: CASSQDRGRSYEQYF.

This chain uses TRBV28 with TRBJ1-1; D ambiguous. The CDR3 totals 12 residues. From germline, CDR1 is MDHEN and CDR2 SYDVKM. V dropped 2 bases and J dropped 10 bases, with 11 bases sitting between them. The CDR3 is CASSLGEGVAFF. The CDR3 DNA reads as TGTGCCAGCAGTTTAGGTGAGGGTGTAGCTTTCTTT.

CDR3: CASSQLFGQGPGNTIYF. The CDR3 DNA reads as TGTGCCAGCAGCCAACTATTCGGACAGGGGCCTGGAAACACCATATATTTT. The chain recombines TRBV4-2 with TRBJ1-3, with 9 bases identical to TRBD1. The CDR3 has 17 amino acids. Germline loops: CDR1 LGHNA, CDR2 YNFKEQ. After removal of 2 bases from V and 2 bases from J, the junction contained 7 bases not matched to a gene.

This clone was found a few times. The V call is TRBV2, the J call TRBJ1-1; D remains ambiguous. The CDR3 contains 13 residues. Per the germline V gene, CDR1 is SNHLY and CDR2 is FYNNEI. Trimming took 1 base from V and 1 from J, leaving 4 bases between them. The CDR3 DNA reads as TGTGCCAGCAGTGAAGACTGGAACACTGAAGCTTTCTTT. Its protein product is CASSEDWNTEAFF.

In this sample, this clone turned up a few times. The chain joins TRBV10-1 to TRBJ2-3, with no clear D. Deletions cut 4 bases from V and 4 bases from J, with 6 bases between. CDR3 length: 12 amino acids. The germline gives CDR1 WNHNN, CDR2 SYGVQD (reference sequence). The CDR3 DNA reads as TGCGCCAGCAGTGGGGCTTCAGATACGCAGTATTTT. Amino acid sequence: CASSGASDTQYF.

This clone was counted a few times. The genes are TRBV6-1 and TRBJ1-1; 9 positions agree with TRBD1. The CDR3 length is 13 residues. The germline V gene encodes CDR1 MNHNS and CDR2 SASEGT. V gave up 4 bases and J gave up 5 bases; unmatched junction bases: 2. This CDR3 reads CASSVDRGTEAFF. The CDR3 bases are TGTGCCAGCAGTGTCGACAGGGGGACTGAAGCTTTCTTT.

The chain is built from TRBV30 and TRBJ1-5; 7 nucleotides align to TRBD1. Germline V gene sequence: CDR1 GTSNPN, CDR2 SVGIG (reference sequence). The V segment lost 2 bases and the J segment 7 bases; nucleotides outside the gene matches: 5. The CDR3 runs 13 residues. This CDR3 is CAWSSTGLQPQHF. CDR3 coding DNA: TGTGCCTGGAGTTCGACAGGGTTGCAGCCCCAGCATTTT.

CDR3 region: CASSRFSTGVNDGYTF. The CDR3 region has the DNA TGCGCCAGCAGCCGATTCTCAACAGGGGTAAACGATGGCTACACCTTC. The chain is built from TRBV4-1 and TRBJ1-2; 7 bases match TRBD1. The J segment lost 6 bases and the V segment lost 4 bases, leaving 14 bases of the junction unmatched. Germline V gene lookup returns CDR1 MGHRA and CDR2 YSYEKL. The CDR3 has 16 amino acids.

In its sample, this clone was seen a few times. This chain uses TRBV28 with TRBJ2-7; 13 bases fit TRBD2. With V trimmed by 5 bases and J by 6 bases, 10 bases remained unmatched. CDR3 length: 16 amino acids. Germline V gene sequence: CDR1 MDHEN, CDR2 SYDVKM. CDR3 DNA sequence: TGTGCCAGCAGTCCTGGGACTAGCGGGACATATTCCGAGCAGTACTTC. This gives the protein CASSPGTSGTYSEQYF.